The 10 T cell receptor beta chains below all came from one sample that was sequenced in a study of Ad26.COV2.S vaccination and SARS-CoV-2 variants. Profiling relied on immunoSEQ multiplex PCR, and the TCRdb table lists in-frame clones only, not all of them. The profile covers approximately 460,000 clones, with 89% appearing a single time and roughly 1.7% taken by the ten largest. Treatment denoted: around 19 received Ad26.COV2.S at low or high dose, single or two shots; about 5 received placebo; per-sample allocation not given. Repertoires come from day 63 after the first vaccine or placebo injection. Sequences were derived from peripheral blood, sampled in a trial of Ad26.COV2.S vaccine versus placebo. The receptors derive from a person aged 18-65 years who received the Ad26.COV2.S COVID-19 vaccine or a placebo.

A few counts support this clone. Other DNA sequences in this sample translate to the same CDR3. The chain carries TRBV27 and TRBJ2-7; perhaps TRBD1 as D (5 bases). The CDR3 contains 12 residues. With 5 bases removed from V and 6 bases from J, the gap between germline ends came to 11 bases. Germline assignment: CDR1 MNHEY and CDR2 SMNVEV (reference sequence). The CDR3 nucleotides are TGTGCCAGCAGTCGTCAGGGTTCCGAGCAGTACTTC. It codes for CASSRQGSEQYF.

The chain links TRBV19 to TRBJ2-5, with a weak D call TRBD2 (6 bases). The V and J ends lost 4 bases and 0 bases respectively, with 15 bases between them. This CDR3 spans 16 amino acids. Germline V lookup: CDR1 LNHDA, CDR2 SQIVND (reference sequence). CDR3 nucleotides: TGTGCCAGTAGTAACCCGACTAGGGGAAACCAAGAGACCCAGTACTTC. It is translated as CASSNPTRGNQETQYF.

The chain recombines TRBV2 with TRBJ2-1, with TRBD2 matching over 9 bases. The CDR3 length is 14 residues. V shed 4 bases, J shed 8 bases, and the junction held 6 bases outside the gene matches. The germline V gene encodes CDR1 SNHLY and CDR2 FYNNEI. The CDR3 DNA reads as TGTGCCAGCAGTGTCCCGCGGGAGGGCGATGAGCAGTTCTTC. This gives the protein CASSVPREGDEQFF.

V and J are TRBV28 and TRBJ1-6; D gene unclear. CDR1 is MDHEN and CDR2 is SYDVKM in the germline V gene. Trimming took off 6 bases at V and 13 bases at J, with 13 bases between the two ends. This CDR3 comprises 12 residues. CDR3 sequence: CASSPRLGPLHF. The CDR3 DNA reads TGTGCCAGCAGCCCTAGATTGGGTCCCCTCCACTTT.

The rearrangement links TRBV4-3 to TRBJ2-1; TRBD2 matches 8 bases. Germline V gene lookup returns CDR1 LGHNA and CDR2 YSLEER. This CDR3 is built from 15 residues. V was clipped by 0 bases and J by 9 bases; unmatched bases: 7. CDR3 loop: CASSQDGTSKGEQFF. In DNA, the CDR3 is TGCGCCAGCAGCCAAGATGGGACTAGTAAGGGTGAGCAGTTCTTC.

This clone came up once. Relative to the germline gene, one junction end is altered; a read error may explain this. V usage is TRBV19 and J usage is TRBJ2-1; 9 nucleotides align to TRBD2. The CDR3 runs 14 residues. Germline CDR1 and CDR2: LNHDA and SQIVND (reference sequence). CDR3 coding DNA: TGTGCCAGTGGTATAGCGGGAGTCTACAATGAGCAGTTCTTC. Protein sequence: CASGIAGVYNEQFF.

The CDR3 nucleotides are TGTGCCAGCCAGGACAGTTTGGCCAAAAACATTCAGTACTTC. The encoded protein is CASQDSLAKNIQYF. V is TRBV19 and J is TRBJ2-4; possibly TRBD1 for D (6 bases). The CDR3 runs to 14 residues. Germline loops: CDR1 LNHDA, CDR2 SQIVND (reference sequence). The V gene lost 9 bases and the J gene lost 1 base, with 13 bases spanning the gap.

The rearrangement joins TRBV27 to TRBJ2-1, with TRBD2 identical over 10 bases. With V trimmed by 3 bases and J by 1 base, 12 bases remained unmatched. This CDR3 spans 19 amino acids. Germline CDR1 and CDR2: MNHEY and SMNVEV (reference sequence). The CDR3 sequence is CASSFRSSGRVGSYNEQFF. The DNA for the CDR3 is TGTGCCAGCAGTTTCAGGTCCAGCGGGAGGGTAGGATCCTACAATGAGCAGTTCTTC.

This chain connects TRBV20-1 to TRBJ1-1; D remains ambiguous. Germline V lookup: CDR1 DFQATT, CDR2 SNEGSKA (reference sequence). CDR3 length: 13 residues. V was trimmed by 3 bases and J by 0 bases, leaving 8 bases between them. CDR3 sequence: CSASFTMNTEAFF. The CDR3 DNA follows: TGCAGTGCTAGTTTCACAATGAACACTGAAGCTTTCTTT.

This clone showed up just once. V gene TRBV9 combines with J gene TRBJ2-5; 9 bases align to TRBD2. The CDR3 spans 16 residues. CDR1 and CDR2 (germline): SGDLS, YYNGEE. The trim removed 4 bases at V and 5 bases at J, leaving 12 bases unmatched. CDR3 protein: CASSPSPGLAMETQYF. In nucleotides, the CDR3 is TGTGCCAGCAGCCCTTCGCCGGGACTAGCTATGGAGACCCAGTACTTC. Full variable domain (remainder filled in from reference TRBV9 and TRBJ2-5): DSGVTQTPKHLITATGQRVTLRCSPRSGDLSVYWYQQSLDQGLQFLIQYYNGEERAKGNILERFSAQQFPDLHSELNLSSLELGDSALYFCASSPSPGLAMETQYFGPGTRLLVL.